A single sample gave rise to the 17 T cell receptor beta chains below, sequenced in a study of blood T cell repertoires in COVID-19 (dated by TCRdb to 2019 to 2021). Library construction relied on the immunoSEQ multiplex PCR assay. Entries here come from immuneACCESS through TCRdb and include only in-frame sequences with V and J called. Some clones fail to appear in such tables; in the studies checked, an unresolved V gene covers under half of the shortfall, and the cause of the remainder is unknown. Recorded for this sample are tens of thousands of clones; over 80% of them occurred a single time. Of the sample, 3.9% is held by the ten largest clones. The sequenced sample was peripheral blood. The receptors shown here come from a woman between 45 and 65 years old in a cohort sampled during active COVID-19.

This clone was counted a single time. The CDR3 DNA reads TGTGCCAGCAGTTTCCAGGCAGATACGCAGTATTTT. Translation gives CASSFQADTQYF. The chain couples TRBV11-1 to TRBJ2-3; no clear D gene. The CDR3 totals 12 residues. Germline values: CDR1 SGHAT, CDR2 FQDESV (reference sequence). The V end was cut by 6 bases, the J end by 4 bases, with 8 bases between.

V is TRBV4-2 and J is TRBJ2-7; possibly TRBD2 for D (6 bases). Per the germline V gene, CDR1 is LGHNA and CDR2 is YNFKEQ. V lost 0 bases, J lost 3 bases, and 15 bases lay in between. The CDR3 runs to 16 residues. The CDR3, as DNA: TGTGCCAGCAGCCAAGATCTGAGCGGGCCCCGCTACGAGCAGTACTTC. This translates into CASSQDLSGPRYEQYF.

The chain employs TRBV29-1 and TRBJ2-3; TRBD1 matches 10 bases. The trim removed 6 bases at V and 2 bases at J, leaving 5 bases unmatched. The CDR3 runs 14 residues. Germline CDR1 and CDR2: SQVTM and ANQGSEA. CDR3 DNA: TGCAGCGTAGAGGGACAGGGGTCCACAGATACGCAGTATTTT. Its protein is CSVEGQGSTDTQYF.

The chain joins TRBV12-3 or TRBV12-4 to TRBJ1-5, with D possibly matching TRBD1 (6 bases). The length of the CDR3 is 13 residues. The ends were cut back, 8 bases at V and 6 bases at J, with 14 bases in the middle. CDR3 nucleotide sequence: TGTGCCAGCGGATACAGGGTGAGTCAGCCCCAGCATTTT. Its protein product is CASGYRVSQPQHF.

The rearrangement uses TRBV20-1 and TRBJ1-1; unclear D gene. V was shortened by 6 bases and J by 4 bases, with 9 bases between the two germline ends. The CDR3 consists of 11 residues. Looked up from germline, CDR1 is DFQATT and CDR2 is SNEGSKA (reference sequence). CDR3 sequence (DNA): TGCAGTGCCCCCCGGGTCACTGAAGCTTTCTTT. This gives the protein CSAPRVTEAFF.

The genes are TRBV5-1 and TRBJ2-1; a possible D gene is TRBD2 (6 bases). The CDR3 sequence is 14 residues long. CDR1 and CDR2 from the germline V gene are SGHRS and YFSETQ. The germline V and J ends were trimmed by 4 bases and 5 bases, with 13 bases remaining between them. CDR3 sequence reads: CASSIQRVDNEQFF. The CDR3 DNA is TGCGCCAGCAGCATCCAGCGGGTAGACAATGAGCAGTTCTTC. The complete variable domain, with remaining parts taken from reference TRBV5-1 and TRBJ2-1, reads KAGVTQTPRYLIKTRGQQVTLSCSPISGHRSVSWYQQTPGQGLQFLFEYFSETQRNKGNFPGRFSGRQFSNSRSEMNVSTLELGDSALYLCASSIQRVDNEQFFGPGTRLTVL.

The gene calls are TRBV6-4 and TRBJ2-3, with 7 bases that match TRBD1. Germline-derived CDR1 and CDR2 are MRHNA and SNTAGT. CDR3 size: 15 residues. Unmatched junction bases numbered 4, after V lost 0 bases and J lost 4 bases. This chain's CDR3 is CASSDSMTGPDTQYF. CDR3 in DNA: TGTGCCAGCAGTGACTCGATGACAGGGCCAGATACGCAGTATTTT.

This chain connects TRBV6-5 to TRBJ1-5; tentative D call: TRBD1 (5 bases). The ends were cut back, 2 bases at V and 0 bases at J, with 11 bases in the middle. CDR1 and CDR2 from the germline V gene are MNHEY and SVGAGI. The CDR3 totals 16 residues. CDR3 sequence (DNA): TGTGCCAGCAGTTACGGAGGGGCGGGTAGCAATCAGCCCCAGCATTTT. Translating it yields CASSYGGAGSNQPQHF.

The chain links TRBV28 to TRBJ2-7; possible D gene TRBD2, 7 bases. Germline CDR1 MDHEN, CDR2 SYDVKM. The V gene lost 10 bases and the J gene lost 7 bases, with 20 bases spanning the gap. The CDR3 is 13 residues long. CDR3 sequence: CATGGGIPGEQYF. The DNA for the CDR3 is TGTGCCACTGGGGGGGGCATTCCTGGGGAGCAGTACTTC.

This clone was counted once. This chain connects TRBV6-1 to TRBJ2-1; 7 bases are a match to TRBD1. Germline loops: CDR1 MNHNS, CDR2 SASEGT. The CDR3 spans 14 residues. V dropped 3 bases and J dropped 3; count of bases not matched to a gene: 2. CDR3 residues: CASSDRQGYNEQFF. In DNA, the CDR3 is TGTGCCAGCAGTGACCGACAGGGCTACAATGAGCAGTTCTTC.

The chain carries TRBV3-1 (or the pseudogene TRBV3-2) and TRBJ1-2; D possibly corresponds to TRBD1 (5 bases). Germline V gene data show CDR1 as LGHDT and CDR2 as YNNKEL (reference sequence). This CDR3 contains 13 residues. V gave up 0 bases and J gave up 5 bases, with 7 bases separating them. DNA of the CDR3: TGTGCCAGCAGCCAAGAACGGACATATGGCTACACCTTC. Its protein is CASSQERTYGYTF.

A single count supports this clone. The genes are TRBV5-8 and TRBJ1-6; TRBD1 agrees at 9 bases. The junction had 6 bases not matched to a gene; V was cut back by 1 base and J by 10 bases. The CDR3 runs to 15 residues. The V gene's germline CDR1 is SGHTS and CDR2 YDEGEE. Here the CDR3 reads CASSLLGTGQSPLHF. Written as DNA, the CDR3 is TGTGCCAGCAGCTTGCTCGGGACAGGGCAGTCACCCCTCCACTTT.

V and J are TRBV5-1 and TRBJ2-5, with D possibly being TRBD2 (5 bases). This CDR3 contains 15 residues. V was shortened by 0 bases and J by 5 bases, with 14 bases between the two germline ends. Germline V gene sequence: CDR1 SGHRS, CDR2 YFSETQ. CDR3 sequence reads: CASSLAIGDRETQYF. The CDR3 nucleotides read TGCGCCAGCAGCTTGGCAATCGGGGATCGGGAGACCCAGTACTTC.

Of note for this clone: A read error may account for a junction end that differs from germline. The genes are TRBV7-7 and TRBJ2-7; possible D gene TRBD1, 6 bases. The CDR3 totals 15 residues. The germline V gene encodes CDR1 SSHAT and CDR2 FNYEAQ (reference sequence). The CDR3 sequence is CASSPGYDRTYEQYF. The CDR3 DNA reads as TGTGCTAGCAGCCCAGGCTACGACAGGACTTACGAGCAGTACTTC. The entire variable domain, with the rest obtained from reference TRBV7-7 and TRBJ2-7, is as follows: GAGVSQSPRYKVTKRGQDVTLRCDPISSHATLYWYQQALGQGPEFLTYFNYEAQPDKSGLPSDRFSAERPEGSISTLTIQRTEQRDSAMYRCASSPGYDRTYEQYFGPGTRLTVT.

The CDR3 is CASSETTSGRSYEQYF. The CDR3 nucleotides read TGTGCCAGCAGTGAGACGACTAGCGGGAGGTCCTACGAGCAGTACTTC. The gene calls are TRBV25-1 and TRBJ2-7, with 13 bases lining up with TRBD2. The germline gives CDR1 MGHDK, CDR2 SYGVNS. CDR3 length equals 16 residues. J lost 1 base, V lost 3 bases, and 3 bases had no gene match.

Concerning this clone itself: One end of the junction is discordant with germline, which a read error may explain. V usage is TRBV7-7 and J usage is TRBJ2-5; TRBD1 matches at 10 bases. The CDR3 is 16 residues long. Germline CDR1 SSHAT, CDR2 FNYEAQ (reference sequence). The CDR3 loop is CASSLDGQGGLETQYF. In DNA form, the CDR3 reads TGTGCTAGCAGCTTGGACGGACAGGGGGGTTTGGAGACCCAGTACTTC.

The chain couples TRBV6-5 to TRBJ2-5, with D possibly being TRBD1 (6 bases). CDR3 size: 14 residues. V gave up 10 bases and J gave up 2 bases, with 17 bases separating them. Germline loops: CDR1 MNHEY, CDR2 SVGAGI. DNA of the CDR3: TGTGCCACTTCAGCTTCAGGGGTACAAGAGACCCAGTACTTC. Its translation: CATSASGVQETQYF.